This T cell receptor (beta chain) was found in a study of patients and donors after allogeneic stem cell transplantation. One entry per CDR3 protein results from TCRdb running MiXCR on the RT-PCR reads. Of around 200,000 distinct CDR3 sequences in the sample, 35% to 45% were seen once. This clonotype was detected a few times. Specimen: blood, either unsorted or a sorted T cell fraction (not recorded which). This receptor was identified in a human donor who was either an allogeneic HSCT recipient or a stem cell or donor lymphocyte infusion donor (not recorded which). It is not recorded whose cells these are; they may come from a transplant donor.

CDR3 nucleotides: TGTGCCAGCAGCCAGTTAGGACAGGTCCTGAACACTGAAGCTTTCTTT. Its protein product is CASSQLGQVLNTEAFF. The chain uses TRBV14 and TRBJ1-1; 7 positions match TRBD1. Trimming cost V 3 bases and J 0 bases; bases outside gene matches: 7. The CDR3 extends over 16 amino acids. Germline V gene data show CDR1 as SGHDN and CDR2 as FVKESK.